This entry features one TCR beta chain sequence. As yet, its antigen is unknown. Germline CDR1 reads ENHRY; CDR2 reads SYGVKD. V was pared by 6 bases and J by 1 base, with 9 bases between. This CDR3 is built from 13 residues. The sample is drawn from a study of T cell repertoires in cytomegalovirus infection. Looking at the study overall: It was the public TCR beta signatures that indicated both CMV infection and matching HLA type. Study-level findings and limits: It was HLA-C-restricted CMV-specific TCR beta clonotypes that dominated the response ex vivo.

TCRdb re-called the reads with MiXCR, one entry per CDR3 protein. The data hold about 310,000 distinct CDR3 sequences, with roughly a sixth observed a single time. The receptor comes from a human donor in good health (CMV status not recorded). Some clones in this sample may be carry-over from other donors' samples. The sequenced sample was PBMCs. The rearrangement links TRBV10-3 to TRBJ1-1; D possibly corresponds to TRBD1 (6 bases). CDR3 amino acids: CAISQTGNTEAFF. The CDR3 nucleotides are TGTGCCATCAGCCAGACAGGGAACACTGAAGCTTTCTTT.